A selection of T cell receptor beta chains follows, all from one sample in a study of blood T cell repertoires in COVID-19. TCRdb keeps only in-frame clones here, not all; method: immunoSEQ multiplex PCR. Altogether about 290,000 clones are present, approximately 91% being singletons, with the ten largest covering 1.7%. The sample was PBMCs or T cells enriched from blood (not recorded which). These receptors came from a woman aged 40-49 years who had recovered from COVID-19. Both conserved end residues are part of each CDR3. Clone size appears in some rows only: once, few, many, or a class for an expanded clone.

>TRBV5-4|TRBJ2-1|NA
CASSLAGTSGVNEQFF
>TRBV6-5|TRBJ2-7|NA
CASSYGGTEAGEQYF
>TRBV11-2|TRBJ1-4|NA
CASSPYRANEKLFF
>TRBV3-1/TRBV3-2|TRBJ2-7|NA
CASSQVSYEQYF
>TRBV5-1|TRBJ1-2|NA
CASSSGETLNLHGYTF
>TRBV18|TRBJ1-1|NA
CASSPATGFTEAFF
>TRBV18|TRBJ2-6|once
CASSSTGLYGANVLTF
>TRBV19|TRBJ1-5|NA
CASSPGTGNQPQHF
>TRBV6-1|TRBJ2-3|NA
CASSEAIGAGVADTQYF
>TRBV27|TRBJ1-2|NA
CASSPGGTEANYGYTF
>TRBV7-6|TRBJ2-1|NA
CASSLVGPGGSSYNEQFF
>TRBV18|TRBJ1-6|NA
CASSLDRQGGGSPLHF
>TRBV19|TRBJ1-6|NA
CASRDDRGQNSPLHF
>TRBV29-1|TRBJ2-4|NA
CSAAGLAKNIQYF
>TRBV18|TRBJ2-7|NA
CASSPDSNEQYF
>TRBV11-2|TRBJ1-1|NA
CASSLIARERGQAFF
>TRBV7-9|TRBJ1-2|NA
CASSLVWAGTGHGYTF
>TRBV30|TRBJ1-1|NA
CAWRAGGQGSTEAFF
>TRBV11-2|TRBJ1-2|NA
CASSSPGGYGYTF
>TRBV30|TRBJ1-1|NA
CAWNRQPPLEAFF
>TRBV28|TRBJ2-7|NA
CASSLTSGGRSSYEQYF
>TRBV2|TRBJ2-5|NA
CASRGTRKETQYF
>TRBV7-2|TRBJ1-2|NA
CASSFLGGSYGYTF
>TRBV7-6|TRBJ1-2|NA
CASSLSPGDYGYTF
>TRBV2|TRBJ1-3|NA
CASGGGRAGNTIYF
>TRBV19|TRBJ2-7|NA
CASSILGGPGYEQYF
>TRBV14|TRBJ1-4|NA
CASSQVGAGEKLFF